These 30 T cell receptor beta chains were sequenced from one sample in a study of siplizumab effects on memory and regulatory T cells. Profiling relied on immunoSEQ multiplex PCR, and the TCRdb table lists in-frame clones only, not all of them. Of about 120,000 clones detected, about 94% appear once; the ten largest clones hold under 2%. Sequences were obtained from non-Treg CD4+ T cells sorted from blood. These receptors all stem from a human donor in good health.

The rearrangement uses TRBV5-6 and TRBJ1-2; D is undetermined. This CDR3 contains 15 residues. V lost 1 base, J lost 0 bases, and 10 bases lay in between. The V gene's germline CDR1 is SGHDT and CDR2 YYEEEE. The CDR3 loop is CASSLSPGANYGYTF. CDR3 in DNA: TGTGCCAGCAGCTTGTCCCCAGGCGCTAACTATGGCTACACCTTC.

The rearrangement joins TRBV28 to TRBJ1-6, with 9 bases that match TRBD1. The CDR3 covers 14 residues. Germline CDR1 MDHEN, CDR2 SYDVKM. The trim removed 6 bases at V and 10 bases at J, leaving 7 bases unmatched. For the CDR3, the DNA is TGTGCCAGCAGGATGGGACAGGGTACCTCACCCCTCCACTTT. Amino acid sequence: CASRMGQGTSPLHF.

This chain links TRBV27 with TRBJ2-7; 11 bases are a match to TRBD1. This CDR3 is 14 amino acids long. Per the germline V gene, CDR1 is MNHEY and CDR2 is SMNVEV (reference sequence). The J segment lost 3 bases and the V segment lost 6 bases, leaving 4 bases of the junction unmatched. CDR3 sequence reads: CASSLGQGGYEQYF. As DNA, the CDR3 is TGTGCCAGCAGCTTGGGACAGGGGGGCTACGAGCAGTACTTC.

This clone was seen once. The chain joins TRBV25-1 to TRBJ1-3; D gene ambiguous. CDR1 is MGHDK, CDR2 SYGVNS, per germline. Trimming took 3 bases from V and 0 from J, leaving 9 bases between them. The CDR3 spans 15 residues. CDR3 DNA sequence: TGTGCCAGCAGTGACCCGAAATTCTCTGGAAACACCATATATTTT. It translates to CASSDPKFSGNTIYF.

The chain employs TRBV6-1 and TRBJ2-2; 7 bases are a match to TRBD1. With V trimmed by 6 bases and J by 2 bases, 6 bases remained unmatched. From germline, CDR1 is MNHNS and CDR2 SASEGT. The CDR3 loop spans 15 amino acids. The CDR3 DNA is TGTGCCAGCAGCCAGGACAGGAGAAACACCGGGGAGCTGTTTTTT. Its protein product is CASSQDRRNTGELFF.

V and J are TRBV11-3 and TRBJ2-3; D not certain. Trimming pared 1 base from V and 10 bases from J, leaving 12 bases between. The germline V gene encodes CDR1 SGHNT and CDR2 YENEEA. CDR3 length: 13 residues. The CDR3 sequence is CASSLGLGSAQYF. CDR3 nucleotide sequence: TGTGCCAGCAGCTTAGGTTTAGGCAGCGCGCAGTATTTT.

A few counts support this clone. The chain carries TRBV6-1 and TRBJ2-7; 9 bases line up with TRBD1. The CDR3 has 15 amino acids. Germline-derived CDR1 and CDR2 are MNHNS and SASEGT. V shed 0 bases, J shed 1 base, and the junction held 1 base outside the gene matches. Here the CDR3 DNA reads TGTGCCAGCAGTGAAGCCGGGACAGGGTCCTACGAGCAGTACTTC. Amino acids: CASSEAGTGSYEQYF.

This sequence joins TRBV6-4 and TRBJ2-3, with 15 bases aligning to TRBD2. Germline CDR1 and CDR2: MRHNA and SNTAGT. The CDR3 is 18 residues long. The V gene end was trimmed by 6 bases and the J gene end by 3 bases; junction bases not matched to a gene: 10. The CDR3: CASSPGLAGGRITDTQYF. CDR3 nucleotides: TGTGCCAGCAGCCCCGGACTAGCGGGGGGGCGTATAACAGATACGCAGTATTTT.

V is TRBV5-1 and J is TRBJ2-3; D not resolved. Looked up from germline, CDR1 is SGHRS and CDR2 is YFSETQ. Trimming cost V 7 bases and J 0 bases, with 12 bases left between them. CDR3 length: 14 residues. The CDR3 region has the DNA TGCGCCAGCTCCCCCGGGCCTAGCACAGATACGCAGTATTTT. This gives the protein CASSPGPSTDTQYF.

This clone appeared a single time. The chain carries TRBV7-2 and TRBJ1-2; D unresolved. V was clipped by 2 bases and J by 3 bases, with 19 bases between them. The germline gives CDR1 SGHTA, CDR2 FQGNSA. The CDR3 sequence is 17 residues long. This CDR3 is CASSLNSGTMVDYGYTF. In DNA form, the CDR3 reads TGTGCCAGCAGCTTAAACTCGGGTACTATGGTAGACTATGGCTACACCTTC.

This clone was observed once. V gene TRBV7-9 combines with J gene TRBJ2-3, with D possibly being TRBD1 or TRBD2 (6 bases each). Germline CDR1 is SEHNR and CDR2 is FQNEAQ (reference sequence). The CDR3 has 11 residues. CDR3 protein: CAGGFTDTQYF. CDR3 bases: TGTGCAGGGGGGTTCACAGATACGCAGTATTTT.

This rearrangement joins TRBV7-3 to TRBJ2-2; D is ambiguous. V gave up 2 bases and J gave up 0 bases, with 10 bases separating them. This CDR3 spans 16 amino acids. In germline, CDR1 is SGHTA, CDR2 FQGTGA. The CDR3 nucleotides are TGTGCCAGCAGCTTAGAAAGTCCCACGAACACCGGGGAGCTGTTTTTT. It translates to CASSLESPTNTGELFF.

The gene calls are TRBV10-3 and TRBJ1-2; D remains unclear. The germline V and J ends were trimmed by 3 bases and 3 bases, with 2 bases remaining between them. The CDR3 consists of 11 residues. CDR1 is ENHRY, CDR2 SYGVKD, per germline. CDR3 in DNA: TGTGCCATCAGTGATGACTATGGCTACACCTTC. Encoded protein: CAISDDYGYTF.

The chain has TRBV7-9 and TRBJ2-1; weak D call: TRBD2 (7 bases). V lost 1 base to trimming and J lost 6 bases, with 16 bases between them. This CDR3 region has 16 residues. Germline V CDR1 and CDR2: SEHNR, FQNEAQ (reference sequence). CDR3 coding DNA: TGTGCCAGCAGCTTAGACGGGGGGCCCCGGAGCAATGAGCAGTTCTTC. It translates to CASSLDGGPRSNEQFF.

The chain combines TRBV18 with TRBJ2-3, with D hard to call. Germline V CDR1 and CDR2: KGHSH, LQKENI. Trimming stripped 6 bases from V and 4 bases from J, with 11 bases between. CDR3 length: 13 residues. CDR3 loop: CASSLHGSDTQYF. The CDR3 nucleotides read TGTGCCAGCTCCCTCCATGGCTCAGATACGCAGTATTTT.

This clone was observed a few times. This chain uses TRBV2 with TRBJ1-2, with D tentatively TRBD1 (5 bases). Germline V gene sequence: CDR1 SNHLY, CDR2 FYNNEI. Trimming shortened V by 6 bases and J by 7 bases, and 18 bases separated the two germline ends. The CDR3 extends over 14 amino acids. CDR3 loop: CASSSLWGVGGYTF. The DNA of the CDR3 is TGTGCCAGCAGCTCCCTATGGGGCGTTGGTGGCTACACCTTC.

The V and J genes are TRBV6-1 and TRBJ2-1; D might be TRBD1 or TRBD2, each matching 6 bases. CDR1 is MNHNS, CDR2 SASEGT, per germline. The V end was cut by 1 base, the J end by 4 bases, with 11 bases between. This CDR3 has 15 residues. The CDR3 nucleotides are TGTGCCAGCAGTGAAGTAGGGGGGCCGTACAATGAGCAGTTCTTC. Its protein product is CASSEVGGPYNEQFF.

This clone was picked up one time. V and J are TRBV6-1 and TRBJ1-5; D gene unclear. CDR1 MNHNS and CDR2 SASEGT come from the germline V gene. The CDR3 covers 14 residues. Trimming left V 6 bases short and J 0 bases short, with 9 bases between. The CDR3 protein is CASRKDNSNQPQHF. The CDR3 DNA sequence: TGTGCCAGCAGGAAAGATAATAGCAATCAGCCCCAGCATTTT.

The chain employs TRBV25-1 and TRBJ1-6; D might be TRBD1 (6 bases). The CDR3 consists of 16 residues. The germline V gene encodes CDR1 MGHDK and CDR2 SYGVNS. V was shortened by 4 bases and J by 0 bases, with 10 bases between the two germline ends. The CDR3 DNA follows: TGTGCCAGCAGTGTTCAGGGGAGCTCCTATAATTCACCCCTCCACTTT. Translated, it gives CASSVQGSSYNSPLHF.

This clone was observed once. V is TRBV12-5 and J is TRBJ2-1; TRBD2 matches 12 bases. CDR1 is LGHNT, CDR2 FRNRAP, per germline. V shed 7 bases and J 4 bases; nucleotides not matched to a gene: 5. The CDR3 sequence is 15 residues long. The CDR3 loop is CASATSGRPYNEQFF. The DNA of the CDR3 is TGTGCTAGTGCCACTAGCGGGAGGCCTTACAATGAGCAGTTCTTC.

A few counts support this clone. The genes are TRBV11-1 and TRBJ1-2; D perhaps matches TRBD1 (6 bases). Looked up from germline, CDR1 is SGHAT and CDR2 is FQDESV (reference sequence). V gave up 4 bases and J gave up 8 bases, with 14 bases separating them. There are 13 residues in the CDR3. CDR3 in DNA: TGTGCCAGCAGCTCAAGAACAGGGTTCGGCTACACCTTC. Translated, it gives CASSSRTGFGYTF. Complete variable domain (other parts from reference TRBV11-1 and TRBJ1-2): EAEVAQSPRYKITEKSQAVAFWCDPISGHATLYWYRQILGQGPELLVQFQDESVVDDSQLPKDRFSAERLKGVDSTLKIQPAELGDSAMYLCASSSRTGFGYTFGSGTRLTVV.

In its sample, this clone was seen once. The rearrangement uses TRBV29-1 and TRBJ1-2; 7 positions agree with TRBD1. Germline V lookup: CDR1 SQVTM, CDR2 ANQGSEA. The CDR3 has 11 amino acids. CDR3 region: CRKGQPYGYTF. The CDR3 region has the DNA TGCAGAAAGGGACAGCCCTATGGCTACACCTTC.

This chain joins TRBV5-1 and TRBJ2-7; TRBD2 agrees at 8 bases. The CDR3 is 15 amino acids. After removal of 7 bases from V and 3 bases from J, the junction contained 12 bases not matched to a gene. Looked up from germline, CDR1 is SGHRS and CDR2 is YFSETQ. The CDR3 DNA sequence: TGCGCCAGCTCCTCGGGGGGGGAATCCTTCTACGAGCAGTACTTC. Its translation is CASSSGGESFYEQYF. Together with reference TRBV5-1 and TRBJ2-7, the CDR3 gives the full variable domain: KAGVTQTPRYLIKTRGQQVTLSCSPISGHRSVSWYQQTPGQGLQFLFEYFSETQRNKGNFPGRFSGRQFSNSRSEMNVSTLELGDSALYLCASSSGGESFYEQYFGPGTRLTVT.

CDR3 DNA sequence: TGTGCCAGCAGCTTATCGGGGAACCCCTATGGCTACACCTTC. This translates into CASSLSGNPYGYTF. The J gene is TRBJ1-2, the V gene TRBV5-6, with D uncertain. CDR1 is SGHDT, CDR2 YYEEEE, per germline. Trimming took off 2 bases at V and 4 bases at J, with 12 bases between the two ends. The CDR3 totals 14 residues.

V and J are TRBV12-5 and TRBJ2-2; 12 bases map to TRBD1. V lost 5 bases, J lost 4 bases, and 11 bases stayed unmatched. The CDR3 has 18 amino acids. Germline V CDR1 and CDR2: LGHNT, FRNRAP. CDR3 in DNA: TGTGCTAGTGGTGCCCCTTGGGGACAGGGGGCTGGCACCGGGGAGCTGTTTTTT. Its protein is CASGAPWGQGAGTGELFF. The variable domain in full, completed from reference TRBV12-5 and TRBJ2-2, reads DARVTQTPRHKVTEMGQEVTMRCQPILGHNTVFWYRQTMMQGLELLAYFRNRAPLDDSGMPKDRFSAEMPDATLATLKIQPSEPRDSAVYFCASGAPWGQGAGTGELFFGEGSRLTVL.

V usage is TRBV6-5 and J usage is TRBJ1-1, with D unresolved. V was pared by 8 bases and J by 4 bases, with 11 bases between. CDR1 is MNHEY, CDR2 SVGAGI, per germline. The CDR3 spans 12 residues. The CDR3 region is CASQKSSTEAFF. The DNA for the CDR3 is TGTGCCAGCCAAAAAAGTTCCACTGAAGCTTTCTTT.

Here the CDR3 reads CASSVQMTDTQYF. In DNA form, the CDR3 reads TGTGCCAGCAGTGTACAGATGACAGATACGCAGTATTTT. The chain recombines TRBV25-1 with TRBJ2-3; D uncertain. This CDR3 is 13 amino acids long. Germline loops: CDR1 MGHDK, CDR2 SYGVNS. V dropped 4 bases and J dropped 3 bases, with 8 bases sitting between them. The complete variable domain, with remaining parts taken from reference TRBV25-1 and TRBJ2-3, reads EADIYQTPRYLVIGTGKKITLECSQTMGHDKMYWYQQDPGMELHLIHYSYGVNSTEKGDLSSESTVSRIRTEHFPLTLESARPSHTSQYLCASSVQMTDTQYFGPGTRLTVL.

The rearrangement links TRBV27 to TRBJ1-1; 8 bases are shared with TRBD1. Germline lookup yields CDR1 MNHEY and CDR2 SMNVEV (reference sequence). The CDR3 contains 15 residues. Losses at the gene ends were 11 bases for V and 1 base for J; bases not matched to a gene: 12. This chain's CDR3 is CARRRQGTSNTEAFF. The CDR3, as DNA: TGTGCCCGTCGACGACAGGGGACATCGAACACTGAAGCTTTCTTT.

This chain joins TRBV6-5 and TRBJ1-1; no firm D call. Trimming took off 6 bases at V and 3 bases at J, with 8 bases between the two ends. This CDR3 is built from 12 residues. Germline CDR1 and CDR2: MNHEY and SVGAGI. The CDR3 sequence: CASRKSDTEAFF. CDR3 coding DNA: TGTGCCAGCAGGAAGAGTGACACTGAAGCTTTCTTT.

The chain has TRBV10-3 and TRBJ1-3; 11 bases are a match to TRBD1. With V trimmed by 6 bases and J by 3 bases, 7 bases remained unmatched. The germline V gene has CDR1 ENHRY and CDR2 SYGVKD. CDR3 length equals 16 residues. The CDR3 region has the DNA TGTGCCATCAGCCCGGGACAGGGGGAAGGTGGAAACACCATATATTTT. Translating gives CAISPGQGEGGNTIYF.